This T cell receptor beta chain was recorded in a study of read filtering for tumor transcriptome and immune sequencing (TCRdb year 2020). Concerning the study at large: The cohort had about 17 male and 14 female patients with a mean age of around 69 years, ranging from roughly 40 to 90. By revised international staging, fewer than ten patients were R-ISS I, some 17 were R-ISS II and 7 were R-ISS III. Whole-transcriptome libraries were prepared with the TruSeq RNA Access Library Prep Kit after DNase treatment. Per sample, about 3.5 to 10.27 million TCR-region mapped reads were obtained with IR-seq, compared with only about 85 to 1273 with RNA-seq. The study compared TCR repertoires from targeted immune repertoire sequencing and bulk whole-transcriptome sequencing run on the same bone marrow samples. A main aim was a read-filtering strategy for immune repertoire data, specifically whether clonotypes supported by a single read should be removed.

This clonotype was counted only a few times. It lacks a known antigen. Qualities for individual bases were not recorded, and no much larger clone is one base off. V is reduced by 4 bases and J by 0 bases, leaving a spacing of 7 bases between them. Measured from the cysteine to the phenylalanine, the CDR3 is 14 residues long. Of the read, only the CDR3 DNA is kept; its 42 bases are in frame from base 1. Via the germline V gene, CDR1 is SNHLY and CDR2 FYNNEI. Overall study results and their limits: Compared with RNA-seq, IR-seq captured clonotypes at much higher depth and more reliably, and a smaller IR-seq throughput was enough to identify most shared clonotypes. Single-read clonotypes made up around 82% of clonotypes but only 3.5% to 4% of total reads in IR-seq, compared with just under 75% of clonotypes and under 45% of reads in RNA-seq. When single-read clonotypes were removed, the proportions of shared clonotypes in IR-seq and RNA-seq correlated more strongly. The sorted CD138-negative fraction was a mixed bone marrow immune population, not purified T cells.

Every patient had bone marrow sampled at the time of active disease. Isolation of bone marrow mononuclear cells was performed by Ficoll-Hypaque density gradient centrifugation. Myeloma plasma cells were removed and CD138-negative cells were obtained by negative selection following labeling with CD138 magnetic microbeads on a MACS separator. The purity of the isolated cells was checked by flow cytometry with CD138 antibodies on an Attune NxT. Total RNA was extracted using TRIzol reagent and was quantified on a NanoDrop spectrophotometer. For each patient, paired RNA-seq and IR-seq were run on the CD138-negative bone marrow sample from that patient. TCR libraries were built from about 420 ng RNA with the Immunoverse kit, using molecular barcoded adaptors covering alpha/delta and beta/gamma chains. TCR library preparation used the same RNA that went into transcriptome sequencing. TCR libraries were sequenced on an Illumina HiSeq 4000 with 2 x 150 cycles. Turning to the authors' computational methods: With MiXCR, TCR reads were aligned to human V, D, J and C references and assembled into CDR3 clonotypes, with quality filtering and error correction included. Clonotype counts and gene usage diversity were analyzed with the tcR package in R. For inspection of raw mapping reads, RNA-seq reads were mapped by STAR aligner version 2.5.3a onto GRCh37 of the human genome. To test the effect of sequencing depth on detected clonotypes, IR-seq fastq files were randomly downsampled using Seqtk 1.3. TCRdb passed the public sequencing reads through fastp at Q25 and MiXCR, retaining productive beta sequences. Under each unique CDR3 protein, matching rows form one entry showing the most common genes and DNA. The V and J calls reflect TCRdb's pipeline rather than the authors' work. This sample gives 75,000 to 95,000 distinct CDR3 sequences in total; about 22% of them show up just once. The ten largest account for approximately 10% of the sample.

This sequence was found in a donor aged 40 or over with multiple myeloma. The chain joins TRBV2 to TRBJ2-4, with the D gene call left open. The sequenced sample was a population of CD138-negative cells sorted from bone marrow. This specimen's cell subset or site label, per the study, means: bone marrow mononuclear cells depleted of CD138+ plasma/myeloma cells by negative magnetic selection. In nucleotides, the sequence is TGTGCCAGCAGTGTTCCTCTAGCCAAAAACATTCAGTACTTC. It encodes CASSVPLAKNIQYF.